This T cell receptor beta chain appears in the sequencing data of a study of T cells in Graves' hyperthyroidism and ophthalmopathy. This clonotype was picked up many times. Amplification of TCR beta CDR3 regions used RNA as the template. A first-round RT-PCR of the TCR CDR3 used the HTBI primer set. Via MiXCR, TCRdb re-called the multiplex PCR reads, giving one row per CDR3 protein. This repertoire shows fewer than 300,000 distinct CDR3 sequences, about 15% found once; its top ten account for about 33%. The sequence was obtained from a woman between 50 and 59 years old with Graves' hyperthyroidism that later progressed to Graves' ophthalmopathy. Material: blood.

The CDR3 reads CSGTGQGEQFF. The CDR3, as DNA: TGCAGTGGAACAGGCCAAGGGGAGCAGTTCTTC. The chain combines TRBV20-1 with TRBJ2-1; D perhaps matches TRBD1 (5 bases). The CDR3 loop spans 11 amino acids. The V gene lost 7 bases and the J gene lost 10 bases, with 14 bases spanning the gap. Germline assignment: CDR1 DFQATT and CDR2 SNEGSKA (reference sequence).